This TCR beta chain was captured by sequencing in a study of cytomegalovirus exposure and HLA in healthy donors. V lost 1 base and J lost 5; bases outside the gene matches: 2. This CDR3 spans 14 amino acids. Germline V gives CDR1 LNHNV, CDR2 YYDKDF (reference sequence). PCR amplification relied on 60 Vbeta primers (plus 13 Jbeta primers). TCRdb's copy holds only in-frame clones and misses some; the assay was immunoSEQ multiplex PCR. The data show about 120,000 clones, with about 80% seen just once and approximately 2.5% held by the top ten. This chain links TRBV15 with TRBJ2-1; 7 bases are a match to TRBD2. The TCR comes from a woman between 40 and 55 years old in good health and CMV-seropositive. Specimen: PBMCs. The CDR3 region is CATSRGGRDNEQFF. CDR3 nucleotides: TGTGCCACCAGCAGAGGGGGGAGGGACAATGAGCAGTTCTTC.